This paragraph covers one T cell receptor beta chain sequence. Its specificity is not known. This sample is drawn from a study of T cell responses to AZD1222 COVID-19 vaccine. Germline lookup yields CDR1 SGHAT and CDR2 FQNNGV. With V trimmed by 5 bases and J by 9 bases, 7 bases remained unmatched. This CDR3 has 14 amino acids. The protocol was immunoSEQ multiplex PCR, while the TCRdb copy is restricted to in-frame clones and leaves out a portion. This sample carries roughly 120,000 clones, just under 95% of them seen once, and the ten largest clones take 2.5%. Study results and limitations: Clonal diversity was possibly underestimated, and white British individuals and females predominated among donors. No day 14 peak samples; only post-peak repertoires were characterized. Epitopes outside B.1.351 and B.1.1.7 mutated regions reportedly drew nearly half of spike TCRs.

The TCR was taken from an adult who received the AZD1222 COVID-19 vaccine. The chain employs TRBV11-2 and TRBJ1-6; TRBD1 agrees at 7 bases. This specimen consisted of peripheral blood, obtained 28 days after the second AZD1222 dose. CDR3 in DNA: TGTGCCAGCAGCGGATCGACAGGGCGTTCACCCCTCCACTTT. Its translation: CASSGSTGRSPLHF.